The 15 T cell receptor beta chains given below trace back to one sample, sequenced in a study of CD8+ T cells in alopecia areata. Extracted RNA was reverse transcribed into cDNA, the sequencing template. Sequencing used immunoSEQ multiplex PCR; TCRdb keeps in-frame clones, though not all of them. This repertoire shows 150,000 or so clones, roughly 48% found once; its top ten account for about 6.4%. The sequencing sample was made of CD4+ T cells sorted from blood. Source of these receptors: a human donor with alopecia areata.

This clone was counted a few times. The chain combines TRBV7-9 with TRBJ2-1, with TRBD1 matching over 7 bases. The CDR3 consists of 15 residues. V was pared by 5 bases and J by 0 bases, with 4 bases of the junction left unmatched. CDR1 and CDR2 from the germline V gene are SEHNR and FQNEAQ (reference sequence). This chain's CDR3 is CASSLRQGSYNEQFF. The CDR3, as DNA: TGTGCCAGCAGCCTAAGACAGGGCTCCTACAATGAGCAGTTCTTC.

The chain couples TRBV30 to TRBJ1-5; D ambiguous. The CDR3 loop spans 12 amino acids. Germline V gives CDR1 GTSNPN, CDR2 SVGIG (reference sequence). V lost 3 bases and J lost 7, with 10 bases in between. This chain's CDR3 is CAWRNGGQPQHF. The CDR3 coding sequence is TGTGCCTGGAGGAACGGTGGACAGCCCCAGCATTTT.

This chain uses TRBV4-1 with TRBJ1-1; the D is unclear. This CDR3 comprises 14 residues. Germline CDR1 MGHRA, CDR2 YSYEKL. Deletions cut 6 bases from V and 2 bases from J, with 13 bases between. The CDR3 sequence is CASSYFERNTEAFF. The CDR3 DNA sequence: TGCGCCAGCAGTTACTTCGAGAGAAACACTGAAGCTTTCTTT.

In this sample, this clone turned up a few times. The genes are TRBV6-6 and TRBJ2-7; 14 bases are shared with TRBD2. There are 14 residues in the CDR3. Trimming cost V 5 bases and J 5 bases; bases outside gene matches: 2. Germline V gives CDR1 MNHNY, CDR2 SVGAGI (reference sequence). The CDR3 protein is CASSGTSGSHEQYF. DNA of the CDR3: TGTGCCAGCAGTGGGACTAGCGGGAGCCACGAGCAGTACTTC.

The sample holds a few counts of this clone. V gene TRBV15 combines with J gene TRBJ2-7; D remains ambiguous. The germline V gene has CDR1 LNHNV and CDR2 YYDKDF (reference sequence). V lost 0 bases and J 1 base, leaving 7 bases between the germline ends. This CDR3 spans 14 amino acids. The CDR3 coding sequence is TGTGCCACCAGCAGAGATAGGGCTTCCTACGAGCAGTACTTC. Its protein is CATSRDRASYEQYF.

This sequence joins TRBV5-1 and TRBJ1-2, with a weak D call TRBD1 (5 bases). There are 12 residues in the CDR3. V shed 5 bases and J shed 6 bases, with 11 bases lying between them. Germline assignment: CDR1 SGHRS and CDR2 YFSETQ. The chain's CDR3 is CASRDTRDGYTF. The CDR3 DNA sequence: TGCGCCAGCAGGGACACCAGAGATGGCTACACCTTC. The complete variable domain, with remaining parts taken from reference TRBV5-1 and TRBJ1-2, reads KAGVTQTPRYLIKTRGQQVTLSCSPISGHRSVSWYQQTPGQGLQFLFEYFSETQRNKGNFPGRFSGRQFSNSRSEMNVSTLELGDSALYLCASRDTRDGYTFGSGTRLTVV.

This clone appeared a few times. The CDR3 here is CASSRVYEQYF. The CDR3 bases are TGTGCCAGCAGCAGGGTCTACGAGCAGTACTTC. The genes are TRBV28 and TRBJ2-7; TRBD1 is a possible D gene (5 bases). The CDR3 is made up of 11 amino acids. V was shortened by 6 bases and J by 3 bases, with 6 bases between the two germline ends. CDR1 and CDR2 (germline): MDHEN, SYDVKM.

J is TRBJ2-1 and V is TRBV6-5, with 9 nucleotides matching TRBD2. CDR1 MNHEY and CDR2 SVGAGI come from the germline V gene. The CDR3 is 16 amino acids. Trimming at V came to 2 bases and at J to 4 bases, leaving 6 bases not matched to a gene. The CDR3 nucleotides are TGTGCCAGCAGTTACGGCGTGACTAGCGGATACAATGAGCAGTTCTTC. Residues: CASSYGVTSGYNEQFF.

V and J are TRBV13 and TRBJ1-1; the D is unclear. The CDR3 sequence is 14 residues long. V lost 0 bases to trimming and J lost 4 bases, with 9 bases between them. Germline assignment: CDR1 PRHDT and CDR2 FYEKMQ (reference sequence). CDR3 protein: CASSLGVGSTEAFF. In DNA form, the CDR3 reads TGTGCCAGCAGCTTAGGCGTGGGCAGCACTGAAGCTTTCTTT.

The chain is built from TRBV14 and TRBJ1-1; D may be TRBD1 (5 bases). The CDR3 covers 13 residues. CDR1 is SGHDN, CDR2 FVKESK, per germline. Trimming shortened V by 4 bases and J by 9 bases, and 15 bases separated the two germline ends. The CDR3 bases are TGTGCCAGCAGCCCCAGCCGGGGCAGGAAAGCTTTCTTT. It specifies CASSPSRGRKAFF.

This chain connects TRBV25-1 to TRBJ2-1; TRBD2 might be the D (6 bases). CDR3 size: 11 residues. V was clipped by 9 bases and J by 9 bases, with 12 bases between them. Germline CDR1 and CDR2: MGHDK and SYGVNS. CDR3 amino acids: CASSRRGEQFF. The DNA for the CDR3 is TGTGCCAGTAGCAGGCGGGGTGAGCAGTTCTTC.

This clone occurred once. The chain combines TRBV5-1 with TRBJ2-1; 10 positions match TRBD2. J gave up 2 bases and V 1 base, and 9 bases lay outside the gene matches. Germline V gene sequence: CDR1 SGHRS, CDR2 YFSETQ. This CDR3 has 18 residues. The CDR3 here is CASSLTLAGSFTYNEQFF. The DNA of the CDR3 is TGCGCCAGCAGCTTGACACTAGCGGGAAGTTTTACCTACAATGAGCAGTTCTTC.

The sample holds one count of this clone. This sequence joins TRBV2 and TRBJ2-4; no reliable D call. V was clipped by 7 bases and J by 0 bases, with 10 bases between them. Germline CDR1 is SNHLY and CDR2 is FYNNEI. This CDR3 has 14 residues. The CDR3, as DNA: TGTGCCAGCAAAGTGAGCTTAGCCAAAAACATTCAGTACTTC. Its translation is CASKVSLAKNIQYF.

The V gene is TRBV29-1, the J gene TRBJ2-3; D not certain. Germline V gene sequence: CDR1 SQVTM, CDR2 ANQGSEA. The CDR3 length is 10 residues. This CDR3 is CSASTDTQYF. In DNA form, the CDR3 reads TGCAGTGCTAGCACAGATACGCAGTATTTT.

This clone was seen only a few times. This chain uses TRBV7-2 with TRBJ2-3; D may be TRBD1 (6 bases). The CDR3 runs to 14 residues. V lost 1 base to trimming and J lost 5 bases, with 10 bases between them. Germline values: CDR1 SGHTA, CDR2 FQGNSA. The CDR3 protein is CASSLGAGVDTQYF. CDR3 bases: TGTGCCAGCAGCTTAGGGGCAGGGGTAGATACGCAGTATTTT.